A single sample gave rise to the 18 T cell receptor beta chains below, sequenced in a study of identical twins. Each CDR3 protein is one row after TCRdb ran MiXCR on the 5' RACE reads. Of under 450,000 distinct CDR3 sequences listed, under 20% are singletons. The sequencing input was naive T cells sorted from blood. The receptors stem from a man over 45 in good health.

This clonotype was recorded at least ten times. The gene calls are TRBV5-5 and TRBJ2-7; 12 bases agree with TRBD2. CDR3 length equals 14 residues. The germline V gene has CDR1 SGHKS and CDR2 YYEKEE (reference sequence). V shed 8 bases, J shed 4 bases, and the junction held 7 bases outside the gene matches. CDR3 amino acids: CASRGLAGPYEQYF. Written as DNA, the CDR3 is TGTGCCAGTCGCGGACTAGCGGGACCTTACGAGCAGTACTTC.

This clonotype was picked up many times. The rearrangement uses TRBV29-1 and TRBJ2-5; the match to TRBD1 covers 7 bases. CDR3 length: 15 residues. Germline CDR1 reads SQVTM; CDR2 reads ANQGSEA. V was clipped by 0 bases and J by 5 bases; unmatched bases: 9. This CDR3 reads CSVEDQRGRAETQYF. CDR3 in DNA: TGCAGCGTTGAAGATCAGAGGGGGCGGGCGGAGACCCAGTACTTC.

This clonotype was seen more than once but under ten times. This chain joins TRBV4-3 and TRBJ1-6; D is perhaps TRBD1 (5 bases). The CDR3 extends over 18 amino acids. The germline V and J ends were trimmed by 0 bases and 6 bases, with 18 bases remaining between them. CDR1 and CDR2 from the germline V gene are LGHNA and YSLEER. Written as DNA, the CDR3 is TGCGCCAGCAGCCAAGATGTCATTGGGACCCTGAGTAATTCACCCCTCCACTTT. This codes for CASSQDVIGTLSNSPLHF.

This clonotype was observed at least ten times. The gene calls are TRBV20-1 and TRBJ2-2; 9 bases are a match to TRBD2. CDR3 size: 15 residues. The junction had 6 bases not matched to a gene; V was cut back by 3 bases and J by 4 bases. In germline, CDR1 is DFQATT, CDR2 SNEGSKA (reference sequence). The CDR3 reads CSASRLAGSTGELFF. CDR3 nucleotide sequence: TGCAGTGCTAGTCGTCTAGCGGGGTCCACCGGGGAGCTGTTTTTT.

This clonotype was observed many times. The chain combines TRBV20-1 with TRBJ1-5; TRBD1 might be the D (5 bases). This CDR3 comprises 17 residues. Germline V CDR1 and CDR2: DFQATT, SNEGSKA (reference sequence). Trimming removed 6 bases at V and 0 bases at J, with 21 bases between. CDR3 sequence reads: CSAQSSRTGTSNQPQHF. The CDR3 DNA is TGCAGTGCCCAATCTTCCCGGACCGGGACTAGCAATCAGCCCCAGCATTTT.

This clonotype was observed many times. The gene calls are TRBV5-1 and TRBJ2-1, with 8 nucleotides matching TRBD2. Germline values: CDR1 SGHRS, CDR2 YFSETQ. The V segment lost 1 base and the J segment 2 bases; nucleotides outside the gene matches: 2. CDR3 length: 15 residues. For the CDR3, the DNA is TGCGCCAGCAGCTTGATAGCGGGGACCTACAATGAGCAGTTCTTC. Translation gives CASSLIAGTYNEQFF.

The table lists this clonotype with a few counts. This chain connects TRBV4-2 to TRBJ2-3, with D tentatively TRBD1 (5 bases). The CDR3 contains 15 residues. Trimming pared 0 bases from V and 2 bases from J, leaving 9 bases between. Germline CDR1 LGHNA, CDR2 YNFKEQ. The CDR3 sequence: CASSQDKTVTDTQYF. The CDR3 DNA sequence: TGTGCCAGCAGCCAAGATAAGACAGTCACAGATACGCAGTATTTT.

This sequence joins TRBV29-1 and TRBJ2-5; TRBD1 might be the D (6 bases). This CDR3 is built from 12 residues. Trimming took 4 bases from V and 3 from J, leaving 9 bases between them. Per germline, CDR1 SQVTM and CDR2 ANQGSEA. The CDR3 loop is CSVAGTKETQYF. In DNA, the CDR3 is TGCAGCGTTGCCGGGACAAAAGAGACCCAGTACTTC.

This clonotype was picked up many times. The J gene is TRBJ2-5, the V gene TRBV7-2; D might be TRBD2 (6 bases). The CDR3 contains 14 residues. The germline V and J ends were trimmed by 5 bases and 4 bases, with 14 bases remaining between them. Per germline, CDR1 SGHTA and CDR2 FQGNSA. CDR3 sequence: CASSRAPRGETQYF. The CDR3 region has the DNA TGTGCCAGCAGCCGAGCCCCGCGGGGAGAGACCCAGTACTTC. Full variable domain (missing parts from reference TRBV7-2 and TRBJ2-5): GAGVSQSPSNKVTEKGKDVELRCDPISGHTALYWYRQSLGQGLEFLIYFQGNSAPDKSGLPSDRFSAERTGGSVSTLTIQRTQQEDSAVYLCASSRAPRGETQYFGPGTRLLVL.

The chain employs TRBV11-2 and TRBJ2-1, with TRBD2 matching 14 bases. This CDR3 spans 13 amino acids. V lost 5 bases, J lost 15 bases, and 6 bases stayed unmatched. CDR1 SGHAT and CDR2 FQNNGV come from the germline V gene. The CDR3 DNA reads as TGTGCCAGCAGCCTGGGGACTAGCGGGAGTTCGTTCTTC. This encodes CASSLGTSGSSFF.

This clonotype was observed many times. The chain joins TRBV5-1 to TRBJ2-1, with a weak D call TRBD1 (5 bases). The V and J ends lost 0 bases and 5 bases respectively, with 15 bases between them. In germline, CDR1 is SGHRS, CDR2 YFSETQ. This CDR3 contains 16 residues. The CDR3 DNA sequence: TGCGCCAGCAGCTTGGAGGGGCAGGGTGGAAACAATGAGCAGTTCTTC. Protein: CASSLEGQGGNNEQFF.

V usage is TRBV28 and J usage is TRBJ1-2, with 7 bases lining up with TRBD1. The CDR3 totals 13 residues. Trimming removed 7 bases from V and 2 bases from J; junction bases left unmatched: 4. The germline V gene has CDR1 MDHEN and CDR2 SYDVKM. CDR3 in DNA: TGTGCCAGCACCCAGGGGGGGAACTATGGCTACACCTTC. Its translation is CASTQGGNYGYTF.

The table lists this clonotype with a few counts. The chain is built from TRBV6-1 and TRBJ2-3; D is ambiguous. This CDR3 contains 14 residues. Trimming shortened V by 0 bases and J by 10 bases, and 14 bases separated the two germline ends. Germline V lookup: CDR1 MNHNS, CDR2 SASEGT. CDR3 protein: CASSEATNYGPQYF. The CDR3 coding sequence is TGTGCCAGCAGTGAAGCGACCAACTATGGGCCGCAGTATTTT.

The sample holds many counts of this clonotype. The chain is built from TRBV20-1 and TRBJ2-1; 12 nucleotides align to TRBD2. This CDR3 has 16 residues. From germline, CDR1 is DFQATT and CDR2 SNEGSKA (reference sequence). J lost 8 bases, V lost 4 bases, and 12 bases had no gene match. DNA of the CDR3: TGCAGTGCTATTAGACTAGCGGGAGTTTCCTCCCATGAGCAGTTCTTC. It translates to CSAIRLAGVSSHEQFF.

Only a few counts were recorded for this clonotype. This sequence may be a read error, since a much larger clone differs from it by one base. The rearrangement joins TRBV20-1 to TRBJ2-3; 8 bases align to TRBD1. Germline CDR1 and CDR2: DFQATT and SNEGSKA (reference sequence). The CDR3 has 14 amino acids. The CDR3 DNA reads TGCAGTGCCTTCGGACAGGGTAGTTCAGATGCGCAGTATTTT. Its translation: CSAFGQGSSDAQYF.

The chain uses TRBV12-3 or TRBV12-4 and TRBJ1-5; TRBD1 matches at 7 bases. Unmatched junction bases numbered 7, after V lost 4 bases and J lost 10 bases. The CDR3 totals 13 residues. The CDR3 bases are TGTGCCAGCAGTTGGACAGGATCGGACCCCCAGCATTTT. Protein product: CASSWTGSDPQHF.

The rearrangement joins TRBV7-9 to TRBJ2-1; 9 bases match TRBD2. The CDR3 loop spans 16 amino acids. V shed 1 base and J 8 bases; nucleotides not matched to a gene: 9. The germline V gene has CDR1 SEHNR and CDR2 FQNEAQ (reference sequence). CDR3 coding DNA: TGTGCCAGCAGCTTAGTCCCAGCGGGAGGAAATCATGAGCAGTTCTTC. Its protein is CASSLVPAGGNHEQFF.

The chain recombines TRBV5-6 with TRBJ2-3; 7 bases line up with TRBD1. CDR3 size: 13 residues. The junction had 3 bases not matched to a gene; V was cut back by 4 bases and J by 4 bases. Germline CDR1 SGHDT, CDR2 YYEEEE. This chain's CDR3 is CASSGTVSDTQYF. CDR3 in DNA: TGTGCCAGCAGCGGGACAGTGTCAGATACGCAGTATTTT.